The 31 T cell receptor beta chains in this list originate from one sample, sequenced in a study of T cells after posttransplantation cyclophosphamide. Treatment was busulfan-fludarabine conditioning, a marrow graft, and cyclophosphamide on days +3 and +4. TCRdb's copy holds only in-frame clones and misses some; the assay was immunoSEQ multiplex PCR. This sample has 6,000 to 7,500 clones, with just over 90% found just once. The sample consisted of CD8+ T cells sorted from blood, taken after allogeneic stem cell transplant with posttransplant cyclophosphamide. The receptor set was obtained from a male patient aged 55 to 70 who received an allogeneic stem cell transplant from a related donor and was CMV-positive. T cells may partly derive from the graft donor.

The chain carries TRBV7-9 and TRBJ2-7; maybe TRBD1 (6 bases). Trimming pared 6 bases from V and 4 bases from J, leaving 13 bases between. The CDR3 is made up of 13 amino acids. Germline CDR1 is SEHNR and CDR2 is FQNEAQ (reference sequence). CDR3 DNA sequence: TGTGCCAGCAGTCCGGACAGAAGATACGAGCAGTACTTC. The encoded protein is CASSPDRRYEQYF.

The chain joins TRBV6-5 to TRBJ1-2; D ambiguous. Germline CDR1 MNHEY, CDR2 SVGAGI. V gave up 0 bases and J gave up 1 base, with 12 bases separating them. The CDR3 covers 16 residues. DNA of the CDR3: TGTGCCAGCAGTTACTCGAACAGCCTTCTTAACTATGGCTACACCTTC. It translates to CASSYSNSLLNYGYTF.

This clone was recorded once. V gene TRBV19 combines with J gene TRBJ2-7; 7 nucleotides align to TRBD1. The CDR3 contains 15 residues. The V segment lost 1 base and the J segment 4 bases; nucleotides outside the gene matches: 7. From germline, CDR1 is LNHDA and CDR2 SQIVND (reference sequence). This chain's CDR3 is CASSIGRQGRYEQYF. The DNA of the CDR3 is TGTGCCAGTAGTATAGGGCGACAGGGCAGATACGAGCAGTACTTC.

The chain is built from TRBV6-1 and TRBJ2-1, with 8 nucleotides matching TRBD2. The CDR3 has 15 amino acids. CDR1 and CDR2 (germline): MNHNS, SASEGT. The V and J ends lost 2 bases and 3 bases, in that order; junction bases with no gene match: 3. The CDR3 coding sequence is TGTGCCAGCAGTGAAATGAGCGGGGGCTACAATGAGCAGTTCTTC. Translation: CASSEMSGGYNEQFF.

This clone was counted once. The rearrangement links TRBV11-2 to TRBJ2-1; 14 positions agree with TRBD2. The germline V gene has CDR1 SGHAT and CDR2 FQNNGV. The CDR3 extends over 16 amino acids. The junction had 6 bases not matched to a gene; V was cut back by 5 bases and J by 6 bases. The CDR3 region is CASSETSGGATNEQFF. For the CDR3, the DNA is TGTGCCAGCAGCGAGACTAGCGGGGGGGCTACCAATGAGCAGTTCTTC.

The rearrangement uses TRBV7-9 and TRBJ1-2, with 7 bases fitting TRBD1. CDR1 is SEHNR, CDR2 FQNEAQ, per germline (reference sequence). Germline trimming cut 5 bases from V and 6 bases from J; bases unmatched to any gene: 9. This CDR3 has 14 amino acids. CDR3 in amino acids: CASSVETGSDGYTF. In DNA, the CDR3 is TGTGCCAGCAGCGTAGAGACAGGGTCCGATGGCTACACCTTC.

This clone has just one count. Because the CDR3's place on the DNA is in doubt, the DNA is left out and the CDR3 is given as listed by TCRdb. The chain has TRBV2 and TRBJ2-7; the table's D call, TRBD1, was not checked against the DNA. The CDR3 spans 13 amino acids, including both terminal residues. Germline CDR1 SNHLY, CDR2 FYNNEI. CDR3 loop: CASILGQGREQYF.

The chain employs TRBV25-1 and TRBJ1-2; 8 positions agree with TRBD1. The CDR3 runs to 15 residues. V lost 7 bases to trimming and J lost 8 bases; unmatched junction nucleotides: 15. Germline V gene lookup returns CDR1 MGHDK and CDR2 SYGVNS. In DNA form, the CDR3 reads TGTGCCAGCATTAGTGGGACAGGAACCCAGGAGGGCTACACCTTC. Its translation is CASISGTGTQEGYTF.

The rearrangement links TRBV4-1 to TRBJ2-5, with 9 bases aligning to TRBD2. With V trimmed by 0 bases and J by 3 bases, 23 bases remained unmatched. This CDR3 is 22 amino acids long. CDR1 and CDR2 from the germline V gene are MGHRA and YSYEKL. CDR3 nucleotide sequence: TGCGCCAGCAGCCAAGAAGGGGGGCGTGGGCTAGCGGGACGTGGGGTAAAAGAGACCCAGTACTTC. Amino acid sequence: CASSQEGGRGLAGRGVKETQYF.

The V and J genes are TRBV7-2 and TRBJ2-7, with TRBD2 as a possible D gene (6 bases). The CDR3 has 15 residues. Germline CDR1 and CDR2: SGHTA and FQGNSA. V was cut by 1 base and J by 6 bases, with 16 bases left in between. CDR3 nucleotide sequence: TGTGCCAGCAGCTTAGAGAATGGAGGGTTTGGCGAGCAGTACTTC. Its protein is CASSLENGGFGEQYF.

This chain uses TRBV27 with TRBJ2-7, with 8 positions matching TRBD2. The CDR3 has 14 residues. Germline CDR1 and CDR2: MNHEY and SMNVEV (reference sequence). The V gene end was trimmed by 7 bases and the J gene end by 7 bases; junction bases not matched to a gene: 12. The CDR3 nucleotides are TGTGCCAGCATGATCATAGCGGGGCTGGGGGAGCAGTACTTC. Translation: CASMIIAGLGEQYF.

The chain has TRBV19 and TRBJ1-1; 8 bases fit TRBD1. The CDR3 is 13 amino acids. Germline CDR1 reads LNHDA; CDR2 reads SQIVND (reference sequence). The V segment lost 5 bases and the J segment 4 bases; nucleotides outside the gene matches: 3. The DNA for the CDR3 is TGTGCCAGTAGTGCAGGGGGCCCCACTGAAGCTTTCTTT. Protein sequence: CASSAGGPTEAFF.

The J gene is TRBJ2-1, the V gene TRBV4-3; D gene uncertain. The germline V and J ends were trimmed by 1 base and 10 bases, with 8 bases remaining between them. The CDR3 has 12 amino acids. Germline loops: CDR1 LGHNA, CDR2 YSLEER. CDR3 amino acids: CASSQGRTEQFF. As DNA, the CDR3 is TGCGCCAGCAGCCAAGGCAGAACGGAGCAGTTCTTC.

The chain links TRBV10-2 to TRBJ2-2, with D possibly matching TRBD2 (7 bases). Germline CDR1 reads WSHSY; CDR2 reads SAAADI. There are 14 residues in the CDR3. V was clipped by 7 bases and J by 6 bases, with 15 bases between them. As DNA, the CDR3 is TGCGCCAGCACTGTAGGGGGGGCCGCCGGGGAGCTGTTTTTT. Amino acids: CASTVGGAAGELFF.

The chain has TRBV11-2 and TRBJ2-3; D ambiguous. Germline loops: CDR1 SGHAT, CDR2 FQNNGV. CDR3 length: 12 residues. The V and J ends lost 3 bases and 5 bases respectively, with 6 bases between them. CDR3 nucleotides: TGTGCCAGCAGCTTTGGCCGAGATACGCAGTATTTT. Its translation is CASSFGRDTQYF.

The chain combines TRBV6-4 with TRBJ1-1; a weak D match, TRBD1 (5 bases). CDR3 length equals 13 residues. Germline V lookup: CDR1 MRHNA, CDR2 SNTAGT. V lost 5 bases and J 1 base, leaving 8 bases between the germline ends. The CDR3 DNA is TGTGCCAGCAGTTACGGACAGAACACTGAAGCTTTCTTT. Residues: CASSYGQNTEAFF.

J is TRBJ2-7 and V is TRBV7-6; 8 bases fit TRBD2. The CDR3 contains 15 residues. Trimming took 5 bases from V and 4 from J; bases not matched to a gene: 10. The germline V gene has CDR1 SGHVS and CDR2 FNYEAQ. The CDR3 DNA follows: TGTGCCAGCAGCCCCGTCGGGGGGGCAGCTTACGAGCAGTACTTC. Its protein product is CASSPVGGAAYEQYF.

This chain links TRBV6-5 with TRBJ1-2; D remains unclear. Germline CDR1 is MNHEY and CDR2 is SVGAGI. The V end was cut by 3 bases, the J end by 9 bases, with 8 bases between. The CDR3 totals 11 residues. This chain's CDR3 is CASSYPGSYTF. CDR3 sequence (DNA): TGTGCCAGCAGTTATCCGGGTAGCTACACCTTC.

V and J are TRBV19 and TRBJ2-7; TRBD2 might be the D (6 bases). Germline loops: CDR1 LNHDA, CDR2 SQIVND (reference sequence). The V end was cut by 3 bases, the J end by 4 bases, with 7 bases between. The CDR3 totals 12 residues. Here the CDR3 DNA reads TGTGCCAGTAGTATTGCGGGGTACGAGCAGTACTTC. Translating it yields CASSIAGYEQYF.

The chain employs TRBV19 and TRBJ1-2; D ambiguous. V was shortened by 2 bases and J by 6 bases, with 7 bases between the two germline ends. Germline lookup yields CDR1 LNHDA and CDR2 SQIVND (reference sequence). There are 12 residues in the CDR3. The CDR3 region has the DNA TGTGCCAGTAGTATAAACGGTGATGGCTACACCTTC. Residues: CASSINGDGYTF.

This clone occurred once. The chain combines TRBV27 with TRBJ1-5; 10 nucleotides agree with TRBD1. V shed 1 base, J shed 4 bases, and the junction held 1 base outside the gene matches. The CDR3 is made up of 15 amino acids. The germline CDR1 and CDR2 sequences are MNHEY and SMNVEV (reference sequence). The CDR3 protein is CASSLWGQGNQPQHF. CDR3 DNA: TGTGCCAGCAGTTTATGGGGACAGGGGAATCAGCCCCAGCATTTT.

The rearrangement uses TRBV6-5 and TRBJ2-5; TRBD1 matches 7 bases. The DNA end favors TRBJ2-7, so the J call may be wrong. Germline CDR1 reads MNHEY; CDR2 reads SVGAGI. CDR3 length equals 15 residues. CDR3 in amino acids: CASSYGAGGGYEQYF. The CDR3 DNA is TGTGCCAGCAGTTACGGGGCAGGGGGTGGCTACGAGCAGTACTTC.

The genes are TRBV7-2 and TRBJ2-1; no definite D call. This CDR3 spans 11 amino acids. V was trimmed by 3 bases and J by 6 bases, leaving 3 bases between them. Looked up from germline, CDR1 is SGHTA and CDR2 is FQGNSA. The CDR3 nucleotides are TGTGCCAGCAGCTTCGTCAATGAGCAGTTCTTC. Amino acid sequence: CASSFVNEQFF.

This chain uses TRBV7-2 with TRBJ1-2; perhaps TRBD1 as D (6 bases). This CDR3 has 13 residues. V shed 7 bases and J shed 8 bases, with 17 bases lying between them. The germline V gene has CDR1 SGHTA and CDR2 FQGNSA. Here the CDR3 reads CASTSDHRAGYTF. Here the CDR3 DNA reads TGTGCCAGCACCTCCGACCACAGGGCCGGCTACACCTTC.

This rearrangement joins TRBV5-4 to TRBJ2-7; tentative D call: TRBD1 (5 bases). Germline V gene sequence: CDR1 SGHNT, CDR2 YYREEE (reference sequence). Deletions cut 0 bases from V and 5 bases from J, with 12 bases between. This CDR3 region has 14 residues. The CDR3 here is CASSLGGRAHEQYF. CDR3 nucleotides: TGTGCCAGCAGCTTGGGCGGCAGGGCACACGAGCAGTACTTC.

The V call is TRBV21-1, the J call TRBJ1-5; TRBD1 is taken as the D call from the table, unchecked against the DNA. TRBV21-1 is a pseudogene. The CDR3 consists of 15 residues. CDR3 loop: CASRTVKGANQPQHF. CDR3 DNA sequence: TGTGCCAGCCGAACGGTGAAGGGGGCGAATCAGCCCCAGCATTTT.

The genes are TRBV2 and TRBJ1-5; D not certain. This CDR3 is built from 15 residues. Trimming stripped 3 bases from V and 0 bases from J, with 9 bases between. CDR1 and CDR2 (germline): SNHLY, FYNNEI. CDR3 coding DNA: TGTGCCAGCAGTGACGGAACAGCTAGCAATCAGCCCCAGCATTTT. Translating gives CASSDGTASNQPQHF.

The chain employs TRBV19 and TRBJ2-1, with D unclear. Germline V lookup: CDR1 LNHDA, CDR2 SQIVND (reference sequence). Trimming shortened V by 3 bases and J by 7 bases, and 10 bases separated the two germline ends. The CDR3 has 13 residues. CDR3 DNA: TGTGCCAGTAGTATCGCGATTCTTAATGAGCAGTTCTTC. Its protein product is CASSIAILNEQFF.

The CDR3 protein is CASSPRDRRSYEQYF. The DNA of the CDR3 is TGTGCCAGCAGTCCTCGGGACAGACGCTCCTACGAGCAGTACTTC. The V gene is TRBV6-5, the J gene TRBJ2-7; 7 bases map to TRBD1. The CDR3 runs to 15 residues. Germline V CDR1 and CDR2: MNHEY, SVGAGI. V gave up 5 bases and J gave up 0 bases; unmatched junction bases: 7.

The chain links TRBV5-4 to TRBJ2-7, with D possibly matching TRBD2 (6 bases). Trimming removed 3 bases from V and 3 bases from J, with 19 bases in between. The CDR3 contains 16 residues. Germline V gene sequence: CDR1 SGHNT, CDR2 YYREEE (reference sequence). The CDR3 region has the DNA TGTGCCAGCAGCTCCTCTCCCGGGACTGGGGACTACGAGCAGTACTTC. Its translation is CASSSSPGTGDYEQYF.

V and J are TRBV9 and TRBJ2-1, with a weak D call TRBD2 (7 bases). The CDR3 is made up of 15 amino acids. Between the trimmed V and J ends, which lost 4 bases and 8 bases, there was a span of 19 bases. Germline V lookup: CDR1 SGDLS, CDR2 YYNGEE. CDR3 sequence reads: CASSPEGGPGDEQFF. CDR3 in DNA: TGTGCCAGCAGCCCAGAGGGGGGGCCGGGGGATGAGCAGTTCTTC.